Below, 3 T cell receptor beta chains from the same sample are listed, as sequenced in a study of siplizumab effects on memory and regulatory T cells. Libraries were prepared by immunoSEQ multiplex PCR; TCRdb keeps only in-frame clonotypes and omits some of them. This table has tens of thousands of clones, approximately 93% appearing once. Sequencing was carried out using CD8+ T cells sorted from blood. The receptor set was obtained from a human donor in good health.

This chain links TRBV4-3 with TRBJ2-2, with D perhaps TRBD1 (6 bases). The CDR3 length is 14 residues. Between the trimmed V and J ends, which lost 3 bases and 2 bases, there was a span of 7 bases. The germline V gene encodes CDR1 LGHNA and CDR2 YSLEER. CDR3 bases: TGCGCCAGCAGCCAGGGACAAAACACCGGGGAGCTGTTTTTT. Its translation is CASSQGQNTGELFF.

The V gene is TRBV27, the J gene TRBJ1-1; D might be TRBD1 (5 bases). Germline-derived CDR1 and CDR2 are MNHEY and SMNVEV (reference sequence). The CDR3 spans 12 residues. Trimming took off 10 bases at V and 6 bases at J, with 15 bases between the two ends. CDR3 in DNA: TGTGCCACCTCGGGGGGTTACGCTGAAGCTTTCTTT. Its protein product is CATSGGYAEAFF.

The CDR3: CASSEFGLAEETQYF. CDR3 bases: TGTGCCAGCAGTGAATTCGGACTAGCGGAAGAGACCCAGTACTTC. This rearrangement joins TRBV25-1 to TRBJ2-5, with TRBD2 matching 10 bases. The CDR3 loop spans 15 amino acids. J was trimmed by 3 bases and V by 1 base; bases with no gene match: 2. Per germline, CDR1 MGHDK and CDR2 SYGVNS.